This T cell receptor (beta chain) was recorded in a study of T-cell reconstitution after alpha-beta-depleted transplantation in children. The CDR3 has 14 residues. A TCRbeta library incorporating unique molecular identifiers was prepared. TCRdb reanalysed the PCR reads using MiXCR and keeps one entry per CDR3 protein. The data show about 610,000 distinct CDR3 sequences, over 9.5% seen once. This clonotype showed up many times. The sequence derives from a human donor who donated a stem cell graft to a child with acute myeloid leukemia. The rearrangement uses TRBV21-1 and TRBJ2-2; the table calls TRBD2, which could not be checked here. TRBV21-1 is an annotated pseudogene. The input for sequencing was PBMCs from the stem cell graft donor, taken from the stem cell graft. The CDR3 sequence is CASTLAGHTGELFF. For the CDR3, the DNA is TGTGCCAGCACCCTAGCGGGGCACACCGGGGAGCTGTTTTTT.